The sample holds many counts of the clone carrying this T cell receptor beta chain. Its antigen is not known. The sample comes from a study of T cells in Graves' hyperthyroidism and ophthalmopathy. Germline CDR1 KGHSH, CDR2 LQKENI. The CDR3 totals 14 residues. Trimming removed 7 bases at V and 1 base at J, with 13 bases between. The study, taken as a whole, reports: Researchers found most expanded thyroid clonotypes above 0.001 in blood as well. Ophthalmopathy and stable hyperthyroidism were told apart by a 13 V-J model.

Diagnostic assessment was based on clinical symptoms, serum thyroxine and TRAb, thyroid ultrasound and orbital computed tomography. The source material, RNA transcripts, was used to amplify TCR beta CDR3 regions. Initially, a first-round RT-PCR of the TCR CDR3 employed the HTBI primer set. A single record per CDR3 protein comes from TCRdb applying MiXCR to the multiplex PCR reads. The sample consists of 280,000 or so distinct CDR3 sequences, 15% of them appearing once. The clonotype was recovered from a woman aged 50 to 60 with Graves' hyperthyroidism that later progressed to Graves' ophthalmopathy. Material: blood. The rearrangement joins TRBV18 to TRBJ2-5; the D gene is possibly TRBD1 (6 bases). In DNA, the CDR3 is TGTGCCAGCTACGGGACAAACGCCCAAGAGACCCAGTACTTC. Amino acid sequence: CASYGTNAQETQYF.